This entry lists 26 T cell receptor beta chains sequenced from one sample in a study of blood T cell repertoires in COVID-19. Some clones are missing from TCRdb's copy, which holds only in-frame ones; the method was immunoSEQ multiplex PCR. The sample consists of approximately 300,000 clones, roughly 90% of them appearing once. The sequenced sample consisted of peripheral blood. Receptors originate from a woman aged 50 to 60 with active or convalescent COVID-19.

The chain uses TRBV29-1 and TRBJ2-7; no reliable D call. In germline, CDR1 is SQVTM, CDR2 ANQGSEA. Trimming took 0 bases from V and 1 from J, leaving 7 bases between them. There are 13 residues in the CDR3. For the CDR3, the DNA is TGCAGCGTTGAAGATGCGGTTTCCTACGAGCAGTACTTC. Translation gives CSVEDAVSYEQYF.

The gene calls are TRBV6-1 and TRBJ2-3; TRBD2 agrees at 9 bases. The CDR3 covers 16 residues. The V gene end was trimmed by 0 bases and the J gene end by 1 base; junction bases not matched to a gene: 2. Germline V gene sequence: CDR1 MNHNS, CDR2 SASEGT. The DNA of the CDR3 is TGTGCCAGCAGTGAAGCTTTAGCGGGGGGCACAGATACGCAGTATTTT. This encodes CASSEALAGGTDTQYF.

The J gene is TRBJ1-2, the V gene TRBV29-1; maybe TRBD1 (6 bases). This CDR3 contains 15 residues. Trimming removed 4 bases at V and 5 bases at J, with 20 bases between. Per germline, CDR1 SQVTM and CDR2 ANQGSEA. CDR3 sequence: CSVAPSRGARYGYTF. For the CDR3, the DNA is TGCAGCGTTGCCCCAAGCCGGGGGGCGAGGTATGGCTACACCTTC.

The chain has TRBV19 and TRBJ1-5; D call uncertain. V lost 5 bases to trimming and J lost 2 bases, with 16 bases between them. Germline V lookup: CDR1 LNHDA, CDR2 SQIVND (reference sequence). The CDR3 has 16 residues. The CDR3 bases are TGTGCCAGTAGTCTTATCAGCGGGTCGGGCAATCAGCCCCAGCATTTT. Its translation: CASSLISGSGNQPQHF. The entire variable domain, with the rest obtained from reference TRBV19 and TRBJ1-5, is as follows: DGGITQSPKYLFRKEGQNVTLSCEQNLNHDAMYWYRQDPGQGLRLIYYSQIVNDFQKGDIAEGYSVSREKKESFPLTVTSAQKNPTAFYLCASSLISGSGNQPQHFGDGTRLSIL.

This chain links TRBV28 with TRBJ1-2; D unresolved. The CDR3 has 13 residues. The ends were cut back, 1 base at V and 2 bases at J, with 5 bases in the middle. Germline V gene data show CDR1 as MDHEN and CDR2 as SYDVKM. The CDR3 coding sequence is TGTGCCAGCAGTTTATCTCGGAACTATGGCTACACCTTC. Protein sequence: CASSLSRNYGYTF.

The chain recombines TRBV7-8 with TRBJ1-1, with TRBD1 as a possible D gene (5 bases). Germline CDR1 is SGHVS and CDR2 is FQNEAQ. The V end was cut by 1 base, the J end by 1 base, with 10 bases between. The CDR3 loop spans 15 amino acids. The DNA of the CDR3 is TGTGCCAGCAGCTTAGTCGCCAGGGAGAACACTGAAGCTTTCTTT. Protein product: CASSLVARENTEAFF.

The J gene is TRBJ2-7, the V gene TRBV21-1; TRBD1, the table's D call, was not compared with the DNA. TRBV21-1 is listed as a pseudogene. This CDR3 is built from 16 residues. In DNA, the CDR3 is TGTGCCAGCAGCTTTCGGACAGGGGACAAACCCTACGAGCAGTACTTC. This encodes CASSFRTGDKPYEQYF.

This clone was seen more than once but under ten times. The chain is built from TRBV18 and TRBJ1-6; D is ambiguous. The CDR3 has 13 amino acids. Trimming pared 2 bases from V and 10 bases from J, leaving 9 bases between. Germline values: CDR1 KGHSH, CDR2 LQKENI. CDR3: CASSPREGSPLHF. For the CDR3, the DNA is TGTGCCAGCTCACCAAGGGAGGGCTCACCCCTCCACTTT.

The V gene is TRBV27, the J gene TRBJ2-5; D might be TRBD2 (6 bases). The CDR3 is made up of 12 amino acids. Trimming stripped 8 bases from V and 1 base from J, with 8 bases between. CDR1 is MNHEY and CDR2 is SMNVEV in the germline V gene (reference sequence). CDR3 sequence (DNA): TGTGCCAGCGGGGGGTTCCAAGAGACCCAGTACTTC. Encoded protein: CASGGFQETQYF.

This chain connects TRBV14 to TRBJ2-5, with 7 bases fitting TRBD2. CDR3 length: 15 residues. Trimming took 0 bases from V and 5 from J; bases not matched to a gene: 6. Per the germline V gene, CDR1 is SGHDN and CDR2 is FVKESK. CDR3 sequence (DNA): TGTGCCAGCAGCCAAGAGGGGAGGGGCCGGGAGACCCAGTACTTC. It encodes CASSQEGRGRETQYF.

The chain combines TRBV2 with TRBJ2-7; D call uncertain. Germline loops: CDR1 SNHLY, CDR2 FYNNEI. The CDR3 sequence is 14 residues long. V lost 5 bases and J lost 6, with 17 bases in between. In nucleotides, the CDR3 is TGTGCCAGCAGTAGAAACCTCCTCCCTAGCGAGCAGTACTTC. Translated: CASSRNLLPSEQYF. The full variable domain, rest sourced from reference TRBV2 and TRBJ2-7, is EPEVTQTPSHQVTQMGQEVILRCVPISNHLYFYWYRQILGQKVEFLVSFYNNEISEKSEIFDDQFSVERPDGSNFTLKIRSTKLEDSAMYFCASSRNLLPSEQYFGPGTRLTVT.

CDR3 DNA sequence: TGTGCCAGCAGCCAGGCGGGGGGGGCGTTCCCCGGGGAGCTGTTTTTT. Encoded protein: CASSQAGGAFPGELFF. This chain joins TRBV3-1 (or the pseudogene TRBV3-2) and TRBJ2-2, with TRBD2 matching over 9 bases. The V gene's germline CDR1 is LGHDT and CDR2 YNNKEL (reference sequence). The CDR3 is made up of 16 amino acids. Trimming took 3 bases from V and 6 from J; bases not matched to a gene: 8.

The chain recombines TRBV28 with TRBJ1-5; D not certain. Trimming left V 6 bases short and J 7 bases short, with 10 bases between. CDR3 length: 12 amino acids. From germline, CDR1 is MDHEN and CDR2 SYDVKM. The CDR3 bases are TGTGCCAGCAGCACTGCGGGGCAGCCCCAGCATTTT. Encoded protein: CASSTAGQPQHF.

The J gene is TRBJ1-2, the V gene TRBV7-2; the match to TRBD1 covers 7 bases. Looked up from germline, CDR1 is SGHTA and CDR2 is FQGNSA. This CDR3 region has 14 residues. V was clipped by 5 bases and J by 8 bases; unmatched bases: 11. CDR3 region: CASSLSIQGSGYTF. The CDR3 region has the DNA TGTGCCAGCAGCCTATCAATACAGGGGTCCGGCTACACCTTC.

V usage is TRBV14 and J usage is TRBJ1-2; D perhaps matches TRBD1 (6 bases). Germline V gene data show CDR1 as SGHDN and CDR2 as FVKESK. V was clipped by 3 bases and J by 0 bases, with 14 bases between them. The CDR3 extends over 16 amino acids. The CDR3 coding sequence is TGTGCCAGCAGCCACTTACAGGGTAACTCTAACTATGGCTACACCTTC. The encoded protein is CASSHLQGNSNYGYTF.

This clone was counted between two and nine times. This chain uses TRBV27 with TRBJ1-1; 11 nucleotides match TRBD1. Trimming cost V 5 bases and J 11 bases; bases outside gene matches: 4. The length of the CDR3 is 12 residues. CDR1 and CDR2 from the germline V gene are MNHEY and SMNVEV (reference sequence). DNA for the CDR3: TGTGCCAGCAGTCGGACAGGGGGCATGGCTTTCTTT. It yields the protein CASSRTGGMAFF.

The V gene is TRBV7-6, the J gene TRBJ1-3; D call uncertain. The germline gives CDR1 SGHVS, CDR2 FNYEAQ. This CDR3 contains 15 residues. V lost 5 bases and J lost 0, with 11 bases in between. The DNA for the CDR3 is TGTGCCAGCAGCGCACAGTCCGGCTCTGGAAACACCATATATTTT. Amino acid sequence: CASSAQSGSGNTIYF.

V gene TRBV5-8 combines with J gene TRBJ1-5, with D possibly TRBD1 on 5 matching bases. Germline V gives CDR1 SGHTS, CDR2 YDEGEE. V dropped 0 bases and J dropped 0 bases, with 10 bases sitting between them. The CDR3 sequence is 16 residues long. The CDR3 loop reads CASSLEGPYSNQPQHF. The CDR3, as DNA: TGTGCCAGCAGCTTGGAGGGGCCCTATAGCAATCAGCCCCAGCATTTT.

In DNA form, the CDR3 reads TGTGCCAGCAGCTTCCGGACAGACAGTGGCTACACCTTC. This translates into CASSFRTDSGYTF. This chain uses TRBV11-2 with TRBJ1-2; maybe TRBD1 (6 bases). In germline, CDR1 is SGHAT, CDR2 FQNNGV. The V end lost 3 bases, the J end lost 7 bases, and 12 bases lay between the germline ends. The CDR3 runs to 13 residues.

Notes on this clone: The junction departs from the called germline gene at one end, perhaps through a read error. This chain uses TRBV7-7 with TRBJ2-2; 12 bases fit TRBD2. The length of the CDR3 is 18 residues. CDR1 is SSHAT and CDR2 is FNYEAQ in the germline V gene (reference sequence). CDR3: CASSPGTSGPVYTGELFF. For the CDR3, the DNA is TGTGCTAGCAGCCCAGGGACTAGCGGGCCCGTCTACACCGGGGAGCTGTTTTTT.

V and J are TRBV5-6 and TRBJ1-5; 9 bases match TRBD1. The CDR3 spans 16 residues. The V segment lost 4 bases and the J segment 7 bases; nucleotides outside the gene matches: 12. CDR1 SGHDT and CDR2 YYEEEE come from the germline V gene. The CDR3 protein is CASSVYRGRGDQPQHF. The CDR3 region has the DNA TGTGCCAGCAGCGTTTACAGGGGGCGCGGGGACCAGCCCCAGCATTTT.

V usage is TRBV20-1 and J usage is TRBJ1-5; the D is unclear. Germline V CDR1 and CDR2: DFQATT, SNEGSKA (reference sequence). The CDR3 sequence is 13 residues long. The V end lost 3 bases, the J end lost 4 bases, and 10 bases lay between the germline ends. The CDR3 region is CSASPGSNQPQHF. CDR3 DNA sequence: TGCAGTGCTAGTCCGGGTTCTAATCAGCCCCAGCATTTT.

The chain recombines TRBV10-3 with TRBJ2-7, with 7 bases fitting TRBD2. This CDR3 has 13 amino acids. Germline V gene sequence: CDR1 ENHRY, CDR2 SYGVKD. Unmatched junction bases numbered 9, after V lost 7 bases and J lost 6 bases. DNA for the CDR3: TGTGCCATCACCGCGGGAGTACTTGGCGAGCAGTACTTC. Translated: CAITAGVLGEQYF.

This sequence joins TRBV9 and TRBJ2-1; the match to TRBD1 covers 9 bases. CDR1 is SGDLS, CDR2 YYNGEE, per germline. CDR3 length: 17 residues. V gave up 0 bases and J gave up 2 bases; unmatched junction bases: 6. The CDR3 loop is CASSVVGTGFPYNEQFF. The DNA for the CDR3 is TGTGCCAGCAGCGTAGTAGGGACAGGGTTCCCCTACAATGAGCAGTTCTTC.

The chain joins TRBV7-6 to TRBJ1-4; 9 positions agree with TRBD1. The germline gives CDR1 SGHVS, CDR2 FNYEAQ. J lost 8 bases, V lost 6 bases, and 13 bases had no gene match. This CDR3 spans 16 amino acids. CDR3 coding DNA: TGTGCCAGCAGTTACGGGACAGGGTCTGGACGCGAAAAACTGTTTTTT. It yields the protein CASSYGTGSGREKLFF.

The genes are TRBV3-1 (or the pseudogene TRBV3-2) and TRBJ2-1; tentatively, D is TRBD2 (6 bases). The germline V and J ends were trimmed by 0 bases and 0 bases, with 12 bases remaining between them. CDR1 and CDR2 (germline): LGHDT, YNNKEL (reference sequence). The CDR3 extends over 17 amino acids. DNA of the CDR3: TGTGCCAGCAGCCAAGACAGACCCGGGAGCTCCTACAATGAGCAGTTCTTC. This gives the protein CASSQDRPGSSYNEQFF.